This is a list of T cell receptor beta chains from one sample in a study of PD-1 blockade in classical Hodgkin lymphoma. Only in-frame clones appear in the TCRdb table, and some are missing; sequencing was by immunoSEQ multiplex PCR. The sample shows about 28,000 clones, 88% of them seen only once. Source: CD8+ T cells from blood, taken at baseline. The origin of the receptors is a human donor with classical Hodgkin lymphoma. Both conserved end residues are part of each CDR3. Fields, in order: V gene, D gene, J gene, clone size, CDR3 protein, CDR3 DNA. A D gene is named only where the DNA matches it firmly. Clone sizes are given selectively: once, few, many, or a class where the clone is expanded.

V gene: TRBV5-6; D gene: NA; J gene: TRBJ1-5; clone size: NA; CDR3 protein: CASSSRTISNQPQHF; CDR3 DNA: TGTGCCAGCAGCTCCCGGACGATTAGCAATCAGCCCCAGCATTTT
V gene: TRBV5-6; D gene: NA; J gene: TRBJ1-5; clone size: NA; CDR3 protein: CASSYGPRQYSNQPQHF; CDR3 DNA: TGTGCCAGCAGCTACGGACCCAGACAGTATAGCAATCAGCCCCAGCATTTT
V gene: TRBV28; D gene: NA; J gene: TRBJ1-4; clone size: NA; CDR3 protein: CASRPGGEKLFF; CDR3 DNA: TGTGCCAGCCGGCCCGGAGGTGAAAAACTGTTTTTT
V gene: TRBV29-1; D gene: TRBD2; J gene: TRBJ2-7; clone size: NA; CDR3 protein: CSVEAQTSGYYEQYF; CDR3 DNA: TGCAGCGTTGAAGCCCAGACTAGCGGGTACTACGAGCAGTACTTC
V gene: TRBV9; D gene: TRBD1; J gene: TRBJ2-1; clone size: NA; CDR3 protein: CASSRTGPEQFF; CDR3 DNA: TGTGCCAGCAGCCGGACAGGACCCGAGCAGTTCTTC
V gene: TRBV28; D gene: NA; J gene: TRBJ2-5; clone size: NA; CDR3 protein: CASSWEWRRETQYF; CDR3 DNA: TGTGCCAGCAGTTGGGAGTGGCGTAGAGAGACCCAGTACTTC
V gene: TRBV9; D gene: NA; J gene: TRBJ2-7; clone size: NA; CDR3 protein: CASSVGQAPSYEQYF; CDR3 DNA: TGTGCCAGCAGCGTCGGGCAGGCGCCCTCCTACGAGCAGTACTTC
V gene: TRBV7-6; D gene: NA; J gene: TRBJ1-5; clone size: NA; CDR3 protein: CASGPSPSSDGRNQPQHF; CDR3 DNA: TGTGCCAGCGGCCCCTCCCCTTCTTCGGACGGTAGAAATCAGCCCCAGCATTTT
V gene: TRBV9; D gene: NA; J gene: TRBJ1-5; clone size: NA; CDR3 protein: CASSAGDSNQPQHF; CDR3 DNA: TGTGCCAGCAGCGCCGGGGACAGCAATCAGCCCCAGCATTTT
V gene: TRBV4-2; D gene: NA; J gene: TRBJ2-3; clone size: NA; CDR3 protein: CASSQDPSTDTQYF; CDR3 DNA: TGTGCCAGCAGCCAAGACCCGAGCACAGATACGCAGTATTTT
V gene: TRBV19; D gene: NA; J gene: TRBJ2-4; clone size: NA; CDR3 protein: CASSISSGNIQYF; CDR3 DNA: TGTGCCAGTAGTATCTCGTCGGGAAACATTCAGTACTTC
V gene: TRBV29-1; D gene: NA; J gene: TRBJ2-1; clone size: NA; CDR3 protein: CSVVPLDPGSSYNEQFF; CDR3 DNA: TGCAGCGTTGTCCCCCTTGATCCGGGCAGCTCCTACAATGAGCAGTTCTTC
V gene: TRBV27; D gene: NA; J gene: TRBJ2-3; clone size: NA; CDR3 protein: CASSLLAGSADTQYF; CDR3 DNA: TGTGCCAGCAGTTTACTGGCAGGGTCCGCAGATACGCAGTATTTT
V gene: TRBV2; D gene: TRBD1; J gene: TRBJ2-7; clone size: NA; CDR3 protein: CASSPPTGTGVLF; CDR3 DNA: TGTGCCAGCAGTCCTCCCACCGGGACAGGGGTCCTCTTC
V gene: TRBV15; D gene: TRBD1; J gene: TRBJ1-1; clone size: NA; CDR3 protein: CATSREKHRQGSSKAFF; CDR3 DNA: TGTGCCACCAGCAGAGAAAAACACAGACAGGGGTCCTCTAAAGCTTTCTTT
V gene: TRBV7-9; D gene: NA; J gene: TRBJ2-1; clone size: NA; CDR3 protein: CASSSPRRNYNEQFF; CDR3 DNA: TGTGCCAGCAGCTCCCCCCGGCGAAATTACAATGAGCAGTTCTTC
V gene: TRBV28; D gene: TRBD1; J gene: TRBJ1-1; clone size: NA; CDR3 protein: CASSPYRGRGNTEAFF; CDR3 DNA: TGTGCCAGCAGTCCATACAGGGGTCGGGGGAACACTGAAGCTTTCTTT
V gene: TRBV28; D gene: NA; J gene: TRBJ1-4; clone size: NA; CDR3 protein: CASREALGEKLFF; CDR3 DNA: TGTGCCAGCAGGGAGGCCTTGGGTGAAAAACTGTTTTTT
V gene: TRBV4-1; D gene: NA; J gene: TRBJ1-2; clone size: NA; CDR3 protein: CASSQVISGNYGYTF; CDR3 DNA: TGCGCCAGCAGCCAAGTTATCTCGGGGAACTATGGCTACACCTTC
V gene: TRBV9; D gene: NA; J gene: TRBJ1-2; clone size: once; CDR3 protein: CASSASDRSTNYGYTF; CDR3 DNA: TGTGCCAGCAGCGCAAGCGACAGGAGTACTAACTATGGCTACACCTTC
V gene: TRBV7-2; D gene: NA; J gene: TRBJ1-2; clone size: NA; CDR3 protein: CASTAAPVWGYTF; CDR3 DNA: TGTGCCAGTACGGCAGCCCCCGTCTGGGGCTACACCTTC
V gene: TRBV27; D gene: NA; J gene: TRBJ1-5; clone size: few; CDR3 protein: CASSDSNQPQHF; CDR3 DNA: TGTGCCAGCAGTGATAGCAATCAGCCCCAGCATTTT
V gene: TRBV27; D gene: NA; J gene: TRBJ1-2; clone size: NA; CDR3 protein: CASSPGWGVHGYTF; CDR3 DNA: TGTGCCAGCAGTCCCGGGTGGGGTGTTCATGGCTACACCTTC
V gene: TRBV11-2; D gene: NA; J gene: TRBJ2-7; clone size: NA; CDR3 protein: CASSLALVSIYEQYF; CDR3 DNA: TGTGCCAGCAGCTTAGCGCTAGTCAGTATCTACGAGCAGTACTTC
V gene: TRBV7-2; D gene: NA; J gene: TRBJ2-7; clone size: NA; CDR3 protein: CASSLRDKPYEQYF; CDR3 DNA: TGTGCCAGCAGCTTAAGGGACAAGCCCTACGAGCAGTACTTC
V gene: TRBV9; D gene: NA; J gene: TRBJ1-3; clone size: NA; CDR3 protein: CASHGSEGNTIYF; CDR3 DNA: TGTGCCAGCCACGGGAGTGAAGGAAACACCATATATTTT
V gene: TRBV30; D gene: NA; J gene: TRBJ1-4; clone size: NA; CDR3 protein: CAWSIIGVNEKLFF; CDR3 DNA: TGTGCCTGGAGTATAATCGGGGTTAATGAAAAACTGTTTTTT
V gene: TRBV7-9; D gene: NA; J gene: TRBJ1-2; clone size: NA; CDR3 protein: CASSLGPGDGYTF; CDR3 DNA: TGTGCCAGCAGCTTAGGGCCCGGGGATGGCTACACCTTC
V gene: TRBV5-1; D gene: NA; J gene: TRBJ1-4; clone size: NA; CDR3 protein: CASSRRGRPATNEKLFF; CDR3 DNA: TGCGCCAGCAGCCGCCGTGGTCGGCCCGCAACTAATGAAAAACTGTTTTTT
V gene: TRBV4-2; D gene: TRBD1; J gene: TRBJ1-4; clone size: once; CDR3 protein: CASSQRTGGSNEKLFF; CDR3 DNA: TGTGCCAGCAGCCAAAGGACAGGGGGTTCCAATGAAAAACTGTTTTTT
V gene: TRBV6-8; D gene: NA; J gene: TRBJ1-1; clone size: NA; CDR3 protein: CASSYLDENTEAFF; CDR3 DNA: TGTGCCAGCAGTTATTTAGACGAGAACACTGAAGCTTTCTTT
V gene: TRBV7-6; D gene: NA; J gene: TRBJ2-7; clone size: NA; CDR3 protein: CASSLYGQTYEQYF; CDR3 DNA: TGTGCCAGCAGCTTATATGGTCAGACCTACGAGCAGTACTTC
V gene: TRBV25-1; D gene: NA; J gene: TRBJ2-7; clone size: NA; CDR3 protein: CASNPRGGQYF; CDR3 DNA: TGTGCCAGCAACCCCAGGGGGGGGCAGTACTTC
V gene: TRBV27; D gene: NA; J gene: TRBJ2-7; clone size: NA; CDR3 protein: CASSPAPRHEQYF; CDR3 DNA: TGTGCCAGCAGTCCGGCCCCCCGGCACGAGCAGTACTTC
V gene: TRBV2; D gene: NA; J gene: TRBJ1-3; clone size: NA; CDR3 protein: CASRGTRARSGNTIYF; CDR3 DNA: TGTGCCAGCAGAGGGACACGCGCCCGCTCTGGAAACACCATATATTTT
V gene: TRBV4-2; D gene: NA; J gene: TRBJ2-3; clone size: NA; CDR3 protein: CASSHTGWDTQYF; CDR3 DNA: TGTGCCAGCAGCCACACGGGATGGGATACGCAGTATTTT
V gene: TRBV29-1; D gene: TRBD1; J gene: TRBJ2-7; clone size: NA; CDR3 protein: CSVGDRGRNEQYF; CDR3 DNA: TGCAGCGTCGGGGACAGGGGAAGAAACGAGCAGTACTTC
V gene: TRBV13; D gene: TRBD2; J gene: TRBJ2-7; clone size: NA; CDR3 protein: CASSLGLAGVSYEQYF; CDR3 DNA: TGTGCCAGCAGCTTAGGCCTAGCGGGAGTCTCCTACGAGCAGTACTTC